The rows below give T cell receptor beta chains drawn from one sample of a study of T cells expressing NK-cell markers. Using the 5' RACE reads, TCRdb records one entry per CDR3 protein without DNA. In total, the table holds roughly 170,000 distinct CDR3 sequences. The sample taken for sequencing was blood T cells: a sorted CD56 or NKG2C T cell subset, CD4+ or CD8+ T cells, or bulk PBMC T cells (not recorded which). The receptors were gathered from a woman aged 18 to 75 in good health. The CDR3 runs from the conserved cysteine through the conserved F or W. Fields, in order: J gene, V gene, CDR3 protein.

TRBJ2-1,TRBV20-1,CSARIGSEQFF
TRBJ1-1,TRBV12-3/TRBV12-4,CASTLSKQTEAFF
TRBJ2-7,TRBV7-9,CASSFPDTAYEQYF
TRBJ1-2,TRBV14,CASSVTTGVYGYTF
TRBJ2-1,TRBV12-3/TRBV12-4,CASRGTRSTTYNEQFF
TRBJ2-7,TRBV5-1,CASSWDTSSYEQYF
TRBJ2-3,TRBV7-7,CASSPGLAGGTDTQYF
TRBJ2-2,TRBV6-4,CASSEGGELFF
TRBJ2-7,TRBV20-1,CSARTSGRATSLYEQYF
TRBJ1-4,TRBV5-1,CASKGIGAEEKLFF
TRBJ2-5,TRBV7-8,CASSPYRGQGETQYF
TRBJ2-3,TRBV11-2,CASSTRTSGSDTQYF
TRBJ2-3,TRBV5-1,CASSLGSLTDTQYF
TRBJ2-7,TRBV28,CASSWGHLRSYEQYF